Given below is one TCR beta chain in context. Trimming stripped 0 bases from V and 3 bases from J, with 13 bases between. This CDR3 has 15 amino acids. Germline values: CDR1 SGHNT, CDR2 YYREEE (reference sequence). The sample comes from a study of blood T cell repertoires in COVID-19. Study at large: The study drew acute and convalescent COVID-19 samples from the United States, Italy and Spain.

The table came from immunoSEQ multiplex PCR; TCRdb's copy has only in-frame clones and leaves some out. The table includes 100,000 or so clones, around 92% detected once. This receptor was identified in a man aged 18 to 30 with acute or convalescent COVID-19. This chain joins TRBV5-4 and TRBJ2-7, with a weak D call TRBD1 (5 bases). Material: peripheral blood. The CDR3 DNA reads TGTGCCAGCAGCTTGGTGGGGCAGGACCTCTACGAGCAGTACTTC. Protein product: CASSLVGQDLYEQYF.